This TCR beta chain was sequenced for a study of control samples from healthy donors and cancer patients. Germline V gives CDR1 LGHDT, CDR2 YNNKEL (reference sequence). The CDR3 consists of 15 residues. V lost 5 bases and J 5 bases, leaving 15 bases between the germline ends. Profiling relied on immunoSEQ multiplex PCR, and the TCRdb table lists in-frame clones only, not all of them. The repertoire holds about 150,000 clones, just over 85% seen once, with around 1.6% in the top ten. This TCR derives from a man between 18 and 35 years old in good health. The sequenced sample consisted of blood. The rearrangement uses TRBV3-1 (or the pseudogene TRBV3-2) and TRBJ1-4; TRBD1 is a possible D gene (5 bases). CDR3 residues: CASSKARGDNEKLFF. The CDR3 DNA follows: TGTGCCAGCAGCAAAGCACGGGGGGACAATGAAAAACTGTTTTTT.